This T cell receptor beta chain originates from a study of yellow fever vaccine responses in identical twins (dated by TCRdb to 2017 to 2018). Context from the whole study: The study precisely tracked vaccine-responding T cell clones in identical twins.

Preparation of the library involved RT-PCR. Sequenced using an Illumina HiSeq 2500. Clones were called with MiXCR by TCRdb after fastp trimmed the public reads at Q25, and only in-frame beta chains were retained. Duplicate CDR3 protein sequences are folded into a single record with the most common DNA and genes. Present in this sample are approximately 12,000 distinct CDR3 sequences, almost 85% of which were seen just once. The top ten clones comprise approximately 1.5% of the sample. Broader findings and caveats from the paper: The authors reported that the T cell response to vaccination in identical twins appeared partly convergent and partly personalized.

As concerns this clonotype: It lacks a known antigen. Base qualities were left out, and no much larger clone turns up one base away.

V loses 5 bases of germline sequence and J loses 0 bases, and the interval between the two ends is 18 bases. Looking up the germline V gene yields CDR1 KGHDR and CDR2 SFDVKD. Including the terminal cysteine and phenylalanine, the CDR3 comprises 17 residues. Only the CDR3 region is kept as DNA, spanning 51 bases read in frame from base 1. The sequence was collected from a woman in her late teens or twenties who received the yellow fever vaccine. Donor details come from another sample of the same person, matched by shared clones. The sequence joins TRBV24-1 to TRBJ2-5; the D gene is possibly TRBD1, with 8 bases matching. The sample in question was T cells from blood (PBMCs), unsorted or a sorted subset (not recorded which), obtained before or after yellow fever vaccination (not recorded which). The CDR3 corresponds to CATSVRGLAEYQETQYF. The nucleotides are TGTGCCACCAGTGTCAGGGGGCTAGCGGAATACCAAGAGACCCAGTACTTC.